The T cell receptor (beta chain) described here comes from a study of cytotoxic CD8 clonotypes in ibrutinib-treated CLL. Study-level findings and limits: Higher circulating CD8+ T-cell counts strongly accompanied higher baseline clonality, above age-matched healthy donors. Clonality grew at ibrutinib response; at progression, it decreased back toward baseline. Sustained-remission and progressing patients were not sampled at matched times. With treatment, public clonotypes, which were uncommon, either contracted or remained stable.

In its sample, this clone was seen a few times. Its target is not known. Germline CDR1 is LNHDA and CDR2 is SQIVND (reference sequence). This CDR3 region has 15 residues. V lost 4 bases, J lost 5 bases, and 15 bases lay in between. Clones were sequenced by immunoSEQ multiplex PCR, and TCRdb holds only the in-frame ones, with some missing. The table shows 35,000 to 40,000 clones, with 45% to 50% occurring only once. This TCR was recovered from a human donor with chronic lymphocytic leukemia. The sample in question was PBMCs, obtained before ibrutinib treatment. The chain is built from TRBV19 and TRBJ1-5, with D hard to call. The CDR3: CASSTHTAGYQPQHF. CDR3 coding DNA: TGTGCCAGTAGTACCCATACGGCAGGCTATCAGCCCCAGCATTTT.